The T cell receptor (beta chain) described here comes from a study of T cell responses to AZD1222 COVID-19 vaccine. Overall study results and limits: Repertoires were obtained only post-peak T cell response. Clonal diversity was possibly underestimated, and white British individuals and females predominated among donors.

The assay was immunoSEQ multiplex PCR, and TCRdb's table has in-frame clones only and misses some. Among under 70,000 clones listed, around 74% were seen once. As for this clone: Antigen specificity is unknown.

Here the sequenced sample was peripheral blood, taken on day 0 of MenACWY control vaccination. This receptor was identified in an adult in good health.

Here the CDR3 DNA reads TGTGCCACCGGGGTAAGAAGGGGCACTCAAGAGACCCAGTACTTC. This translates into CATGVRRGTQETQYF. The genes are TRBV24-1 and TRBJ2-5, with D possibly being TRBD1 (5 bases). The CDR3 has 15 residues. The germline CDR1 and CDR2 sequences are KGHDR and SFDVKD. With 9 bases removed from V and 2 bases from J, the gap between germline ends came to 18 bases.